This is a list of T cell receptor beta chains from one sample in a study of cytomegalovirus exposure and HLA in healthy donors. Repertoires were generated with immunoSEQ multiplex PCR, while TCRdb's copy carries only in-frame clones and drops some. The table lists roughly 100,000 clones, around three quarters of them singletons. The sample comprised PBMCs. The receptor source for this set is a woman between 45 and 60 years old in good health and CMV-seropositive. Each CDR3 is given with its conserved first and last residue. The D gene is left open where the match is weak. The listing skips clone size in some rows; elsewhere it reads once, few, many or a size class.

TRBD1	TRBV10-3	.	TRBJ2-1	CAISESAGTGGRNEQFF	TGTGCCATCAGTGAGTCGGCGGGTACAGGGGGCCGGAATGAGCAGTTCTTC
.	TRBV19	once	TRBJ1-2	CASSTTGSLYGYTF	TGTGCCAGTAGTACCACCGGGAGCCTGTATGGCTACACCTTC
TRBD2	TRBV9	.	TRBJ2-5	CASSVTGTSGRDQTQYF	TGTGCCAGCAGCGTGACCGGGACTAGCGGGAGAGACCAGACCCAGTACTTC
TRBD2	TRBV15	.	TRBJ2-2	CATRGRREGLAGELFF	TGTGCCACCCGTGGGAGGCGGGAGGGGTTAGCCGGGGAGCTGTTTTTT
TRBD2	TRBV10-1	few	TRBJ2-2	CASRGVIRRERDTGELFF	TGCGCCAGCAGGGGGGTTATTCGGCGGGAGCGGGACACCGGGGAGCTGTTTTTT
.	TRBV21-1	.	TRBJ2-1	CASSPRTRLAGVSYNEQFF	TGTGCCAGCAGCCCCCGAACCCGACTAGCAGGAGTATCCTACAATGAGCAGTTCTTC
.	TRBV2	few	TRBJ2-7	CSNRFGAYEQYF	TGTTCCAACAGGTTCGGGGCCTACGAGCAGTACTTC
TRBD1	TRBV7-2	few	TRBJ1-5	CASSLDRGKNQPQHF	TGTGCCAGCAGCTTAGACAGGGGAAAAAATCAGCCCCAGCATTTT
.	TRBV28	.	TRBJ2-7	CAIAATAYEQYF	TGTGCCATCGCAGCTACAGCCTACGAGCAGTACTTC
.	TRBV11-2	.	TRBJ2-2	CASSPRLLGAAGELFF	TGTGCCAGCAGCCCTAGGTTGCTCGGCGCCGCCGGGGAGCTGTTTTTT
.	TRBV25-1	once	TRBJ2-7	CASTDLGTSEQYF	TGTGCCTCGACTGACCTCGGGACAAGCGAGCAGTACTTC
.	TRBV4-3	few	TRBJ2-3	CASSQVANPTHTDTQYF	TGCGCCAGCAGCCAAGTGGCAAATCCCACACACACAGATACGCAGTATTTT
.	TRBV6-1	few	TRBJ2-3	CASSGNTDTQYF	TGTGCCAGCAGTGGTAACACAGATACGCAGTATTTT
.	TRBV28	.	TRBJ2-4	CASSLSIRGVGDKNIQYF	TGTGCCAGCAGTTTAAGTATTAGGGGCGTTGGGGACAAAAACATTCAGTACTTC
.	TRBV27	.	TRBJ2-1	CASSRHGGRRNNEQFF	TGTGCCAGCAGCCGACACGGGGGGCGGAGGAACAATGAGCAGTTCTTC
.	TRBV12-1	.	TRBJ1-5	CASSQRDRGQPQHF	TGTGCCAGCAGCCAGCGGGACAGGGGTCAGCCCCAGCATTTT
.	TRBV10-3	once	TRBJ1-1	CAISESERGNTEAFF	TGTGCCATCAGTGAGTCGGAGAGAGGGAACACTGAAGCTTTCTTT
TRBD1	TRBV19	.	TRBJ2-2	CASSPDRDDTGELFF	TGTGCCAGTAGCCCGGACAGGGATGACACCGGGGAGCTGTTTTTT
.	TRBV5-4	.	TRBJ1-1	CASSLGHLNTEAFF	TGTGCCAGCAGCCTGGGACATTTGAACACTGAAGCTTTCTTT
.	TRBV9	.	TRBJ1-1	CASSVRGDMNTEAFF	TGTGCCAGCAGCGTACGAGGGGACATGAACACTGAAGCTTTCTTT
.	TRBV28	.	TRBJ2-2	CASDGRNTGELFF	TGTGCCAGCGATGGGCGAAACACCGGGGAGCTGTTTTTT
TRBD1	TRBV5-1	.	TRBJ2-3	CASSLWDRDTDTQYF	TGCGCCAGCAGCTTGTGGGACAGGGACACAGATACGCAGTATTTT
.	TRBV4-3	.	TRBJ1-4	CASSQDLGTRGEKLFF	TGCGCCAGCAGCCAAGATTTGGGGACGCGGGGTGAAAAACTGTTTTTT
TRBD1	TRBV6-6	.	TRBJ1-1	CASGRGRGDEAFF	TGTGCCTCCGGCCGGGGCAGGGGGGATGAAGCTTTCTTT
TRBD1	TRBV7-2	.	TRBJ1-6	CASSRDRRNNSPLHF	TGTGCCAGCAGCCGGGACAGGAGAAATAATTCACCCCTCCACTTT
TRBD2	TRBV7-2	.	TRBJ2-2	CASSLVASSGSSTGELFF	TGTGCCAGCAGCTTAGTGGCCTCTAGCGGGAGCAGCACCGGGGAGCTGTTTTTT
.	TRBV7-7	.	TRBJ2-1	CASSFGPGDVGEQFF	.
.	TRBV20-1	.	TRBJ1-6	CSARTVALHF	TGCAGTGCCCGTACAGTGGCCCTCCACTTT
.	TRBV25-1	.	TRBJ2-5	CASSVVEETQYF	TGTGCCAGCAGTGTGGTAGAAGAGACCCAGTACTTC
TRBD1	TRBV9	.	TRBJ1-2	CASSFGTGSLGGYTF	TGTGCCAGCAGCTTCGGGACAGGTTCCCTGGGGGGCTACACCTTC
.	TRBV28	.	TRBJ1-4	CASRGQGNEKLFF	TGTGCCAGCAGGGGCCAGGGGAATGAAAAACTGTTTTTT
TRBD2	TRBV7-9	.	TRBJ2-1	CASSPGLAGVNEQFF	TGTGCCAGCAGCCCGGGACTAGCGGGAGTCAATGAGCAGTTCTTC
.	TRBV5-4	.	TRBJ1-1	CASSFAGGGTEAFF	TGTGCCAGCAGCTTTGCGGGGGGCGGGACTGAAGCTTTCTTT
TRBD1	TRBV4-2	.	TRBJ1-4	CASSQKGQAFEKLFF	TGTGCCAGCAGCCAAAAGGGACAGGCTTTTGAAAAACTGTTTTTT
.	TRBV7-9	few	TRBJ2-3	CASSLEKAGGDTQYF	TGTGCCAGCAGCTTAGAGAAAGCGGGCGGGGATACGCAGTATTTT
.	TRBV2	.	TRBJ1-5	CASSGTVHSNQPQHF	TGTGCCAGCAGTGGGACAGTACATAGCAATCAGCCCCAGCATTTT
TRBD1	TRBV25-1	.	TRBJ1-1	CASSRDRMGTEAFF	TGTGCCAGCAGTAGGGACAGGATGGGCACTGAAGCTTTCTTT
TRBD2	TRBV6-1	.	TRBJ2-1	CASSPSGRAFDEQFF	TGTGCCAGCAGTCCTAGCGGGAGGGCCTTTGATGAGCAGTTCTTC
.	TRBV6-1	few	TRBJ2-2	CASSDWSGSNTGELFF	TGTGCCAGCAGTGACTGGAGCGGCTCGAACACCGGGGAGCTGTTTTTT
TRBD1	TRBV10-3	.	TRBJ2-2	CAITYRGNTGELFF	TGTGCCATCACCTACAGGGGGAACACCGGGGAGCTGTTTTTT
.	TRBV7-6	.	TRBJ2-3	CASSPTRGTDTQYF	TGTGCCAGCAGCCCAACGAGGGGGACAGATACGCAGTATTTT
.	TRBV5-1	.	TRBJ2-1	CASSSNDFVTYNEQFF	TGCGCCAGCAGCTCTAATGACTTCGTGACCTACAATGAGCAGTTCTTC
TRBD1	TRBV29-1	once	TRBJ2-2	CSVRTGRTGELFF	TGCAGCGTCCGGACAGGGCGGACCGGGGAGCTGTTTTTT
.	TRBV28	.	TRBJ1-2	CASSPMTRKGYTF	TGTGCCAGCAGCCCTATGACACGAAAGGGCTACACCTTC
.	TRBV5-8	.	TRBJ2-7	CASRMTGQGTREQYF	TGTGCCAGCAGGATGACGGGCCAGGGAACACGCGAGCAGTACTTC
TRBD1	TRBV5-1	.	TRBJ1-2	CASSYGQDVYGYTF	TGCGCCAGCAGCTACGGACAGGATGTCTATGGCTACACCTTC
TRBD1	TRBV4-1	.	TRBJ1-5	CASSQVRVGQFNQPQHF	TGCGCCAGCAGCCAAGTCCGAGTGGGACAGTTCAATCAGCCCCAGCATTTT
.	TRBV7-2	.	TRBJ2-7	CASSLASGAREQYF	TGTGCCAGCAGCTTAGCTAGCGGAGCGCGCGAGCAGTACTTC